These 31 T cell receptor beta chains were all obtained from the same sample, sequenced in a study of shared clonotypes between healthy human individuals. The assay was immunoSEQ multiplex PCR, and TCRdb's table has in-frame clones only and misses some. The sample includes 2.5 million or so clones, around nine tenths of them seen just once. The sequenced sample consisted of naive CD4+ T cells sorted from blood. Documented subset: CD45RA+ positively selected. These receptors all stem from a man between 18 and 35 years old in good health.

The chain has TRBV5-8 and TRBJ1-5; 9 nucleotides match TRBD1. The CDR3 covers 15 residues. CDR1 and CDR2 (germline): SGHTS, YDEGEE. J gave up 2 bases and V 4 bases, and 4 bases lay outside the gene matches. This CDR3 is CASSRTGAGNQPQHF. For the CDR3, the DNA is TGTGCCAGCAGCCGGACAGGGGCGGGCAATCAGCCCCAGCATTTT.

This clone showed up just once. V and J are TRBV5-1 and TRBJ1-6; weak D call: TRBD1 (6 bases). CDR1 and CDR2 (germline): SGHRS, YFSETQ. The CDR3 covers 15 residues. The V gene lost 4 bases and the J gene lost 9 bases, with 17 bases spanning the gap. This chain's CDR3 is CASSPGERGVSPLHF. CDR3 sequence (DNA): TGCGCCAGCAGCCCAGGGGAGAGGGGGGTTTCACCCCTCCACTTT.

Remarks on this clone: The sample carries other DNA sequences with the same CDR3. The chain couples TRBV29-1 to TRBJ2-3; D is ambiguous. This CDR3 has 12 residues. The germline CDR1 and CDR2 sequences are SQVTM and ANQGSEA. With 2 bases removed from V and 6 bases from J, the gap between germline ends came to 9 bases. The CDR3 region is CSVESGSDTQYF. DNA of the CDR3: TGCAGCGTTGAATCTGGATCTGATACGCAGTATTTT.

V usage is TRBV2 and J usage is TRBJ1-4; the D gene is possibly TRBD1 (6 bases). The germline V and J ends were trimmed by 8 bases and 0 bases, with 13 bases remaining between them. CDR1 SNHLY and CDR2 FYNNEI come from the germline V gene. CDR3 length: 15 residues. This CDR3 reads CASCRDRPTNEKLFF. In DNA, the CDR3 is TGTGCCAGCTGCCGAGACAGGCCAACTAATGAAAAACTGTTTTTT.

The chain couples TRBV6-5 to TRBJ2-5, with D unresolved. This CDR3 has 15 residues. The V end was cut by 2 bases, the J end by 1 base, with 11 bases between. CDR1 and CDR2 from the germline V gene are MNHEY and SVGAGI. CDR3 sequence (DNA): TGTGCCAGCAGTTACCATCAAACGCCCCAAGAGACCCAGTACTTC. Translated: CASSYHQTPQETQYF.

The rearrangement links TRBV4-1 to TRBJ2-3; 9 bases agree with TRBD2. The germline V gene has CDR1 MGHRA and CDR2 YSYEKL. CDR3 size: 17 residues. The junction had 14 bases not matched to a gene; V was cut back by 5 bases and J by 5 bases. CDR3 protein: CASSGGSSGSRGDTQYF. CDR3 DNA: TGCGCCAGCAGCGGTGGGAGTAGCGGGAGTCGGGGAGATACGCAGTATTTT.

The V and J genes are TRBV10-2 and TRBJ2-5; tentative D call: TRBD2 (6 bases). Per the germline V gene, CDR1 is WSHSY and CDR2 is SAAADI. The CDR3 is 12 amino acids. V was shortened by 10 bases and J by 4 bases, with 13 bases between the two germline ends. CDR3 amino acids: CATGTGGETQYF. The CDR3 region has the DNA TGCGCCACGGGTACCGGGGGAGAGACCCAGTACTTC.

The chain recombines TRBV7-9 with TRBJ2-7, with D perhaps given as TRBD1 or TRBD2 (5 bases each). V was cut by 5 bases and J by 3 bases, with 14 bases left in between. The germline V gene encodes CDR1 SEHNR and CDR2 FQNEAQ (reference sequence). CDR3 length: 14 residues. CDR3 bases: TGTGCCAGCAGCCGGGCCGGGACCCACTACGAGCAGTACTTC. Translation gives CASSRAGTHYEQYF.

The chain carries TRBV6-6 and TRBJ1-1; TRBD1 matches at 9 bases. CDR1 and CDR2 from the germline V gene are MNHNY and SVGAGI (reference sequence). After removal of 6 bases from V and 10 bases from J, the junction contained 12 bases not matched to a gene. CDR3 size: 14 residues. CDR3 sequence (DNA): TGTGCCAGCAGCCGCGAACAGGGGGCGCTTCTAGCTTTCTTT. It encodes CASSREQGALLAFF.

The rearrangement uses TRBV29-1 and TRBJ1-1; D gene uncertain. The CDR3 runs to 11 residues. Germline CDR1 is SQVTM and CDR2 is ANQGSEA. Trimming removed 7 bases at V and 1 base at J, with 7 bases between. The DNA for the CDR3 is TGCAGCGCCGCCCAGAACACTGAAGCTTTCTTT. Its protein product is CSAAQNTEAFF.

This CDR3 is CASSIDLVTGVEQYF. In DNA form, the CDR3 reads TGTGCCAGTAGTATAGATCTCGTGACAGGGGTCGAGCAGTACTTC. The chain carries TRBV19 and TRBJ2-7, with 8 bases lining up with TRBD1. With 0 bases clipped from V and 6 bases from J, the junction kept 7 bases outside the gene matches. CDR1 is LNHDA, CDR2 SQIVND, per germline (reference sequence). This CDR3 has 15 residues. Together with reference TRBV19 and TRBJ2-7, the CDR3 gives the full variable domain: DGGITQSPKYLFRKEGQNVTLSCEQNLNHDAMYWYRQDPGQGLRLIYYSQIVNDFQKGDIAEGYSVSREKKESFPLTVTSAQKNPTAFYLCASSIDLVTGVEQYFGPGTRLTVT.

V and J are TRBV7-2 and TRBJ2-1; 7 nucleotides match TRBD2. This CDR3 has 12 amino acids. The V gene's germline CDR1 is SGHTA and CDR2 FQGNSA. V lost 7 bases, J lost 7 bases, and 4 bases stayed unmatched. The CDR3 coding sequence is TGTGCCAGCAAAGCGGGGCTGAATGAGCAGTTCTTC. This encodes CASKAGLNEQFF. Together with reference TRBV7-2 and TRBJ2-1, the CDR3 gives the full variable domain: GAGVSQSPSNKVTEKGKDVELRCDPISGHTALYWYRQSLGQGLEFLIYFQGNSAPDKSGLPSDRFSAERTGGSVSTLTIQRTQQEDSAVYLCASKAGLNEQFFGPGTRLTVL.

Notes on this clone: The same CDR3 can be traced to other DNA sequences in this sample. The rearrangement links TRBV6-5 to TRBJ2-5, with 8 nucleotides matching TRBD2. V lost 0 bases to trimming and J lost 4 bases; unmatched junction nucleotides: 4. This CDR3 is 15 amino acids long. Looked up from germline, CDR1 is MNHEY and CDR2 is SVGAGI. The DNA of the CDR3 is TGTGCCAGCAGTTACTCCAGCGGGGGTGGAGAGACCCAGTACTTC. It is translated as CASSYSSGGGETQYF.

Remarks on this clone: Other DNA sequences within the sample encode an identical CDR3. This chain connects TRBV11-3 to TRBJ2-7, with D maybe TRBD1 (5 bases). From germline, CDR1 is SGHNT and CDR2 YENEEA. V lost 0 bases, J lost 7 bases, and 10 bases lay in between. This CDR3 is 13 amino acids long. The CDR3 region is CASSLDQGGEQYF. The CDR3 DNA reads TGTGCCAGCAGCTTAGATCAGGGTGGGGAGCAGTACTTC.

The chain links TRBV5-6 to TRBJ1-5, with 9 bases matching TRBD1. V lost 1 base, J lost 9 bases, and 2 bases stayed unmatched. This CDR3 comprises 13 residues. Germline CDR1 and CDR2: SGHDT and YYEEEE. The CDR3 region is CASSLYRGPPQHF. CDR3 sequence (DNA): TGTGCCAGCAGCTTGTACAGGGGGCCGCCCCAGCATTTT.

This chain connects TRBV5-6 to TRBJ2-7; no reliable D call. Trimming removed 3 bases at V and 0 bases at J, with 10 bases between. Germline V CDR1 and CDR2: SGHDT, YYEEEE. The CDR3 loop spans 14 amino acids. The CDR3 reads CASSSPGGSYEQYF. Here the CDR3 DNA reads TGTGCCAGCAGCTCCCCAGGTGGCTCCTACGAGCAGTACTTC.

The V and J genes are TRBV28 and TRBJ2-5, with 9 bases that match TRBD2. The CDR3 runs to 15 residues. V lost 2 bases, J lost 5 bases, and 6 bases stayed unmatched. Germline V gene data show CDR1 as MDHEN and CDR2 as SYDVKM. This chain's CDR3 is CASSLGGLAWETQYF. Here the CDR3 DNA reads TGTGCCAGCAGTTTAGGTGGACTAGCGTGGGAGACCCAGTACTTC.

This chain uses TRBV5-1 with TRBJ2-2, with D possibly being TRBD1 (5 bases). Germline CDR1 is SGHRS and CDR2 is YFSETQ. This CDR3 has 17 amino acids. V was clipped by 0 bases and J by 5 bases, with 17 bases between them. CDR3 coding DNA: TGCGCCAGCAGCTTGGATGGGGCGCGTAGGGGAACCGGGGAGCTGTTTTTT. Amino acid sequence: CASSLDGARRGTGELFF.

The chain recombines TRBV5-4 with TRBJ2-6; no firm D call. V shed 3 bases and J shed 1 base, with 14 bases lying between them. Germline V gives CDR1 SGHNT, CDR2 YYREEE (reference sequence). CDR3 length equals 17 residues. Here the CDR3 DNA reads TGTGCCAGCAGCTCCGGTCGCATAAGGTCTGGGGCCAACGTCCTGACTTTC. Amino acid sequence: CASSSGRIRSGANVLTF.

J is TRBJ1-2 and V is TRBV7-2; D gene uncertain. The CDR3 runs to 14 residues. Germline V gene data show CDR1 as SGHTA and CDR2 as FQGNSA. Between the trimmed V and J ends, which lost 2 bases and 4 bases, there was a span of 11 bases. CDR3 DNA: TGTGCCAGCAGCTTAAGGCCGGAGGTCTATGGCTACACCTTC. Its translation is CASSLRPEVYGYTF.

CDR3 coding DNA: TGCAGCGCCGACAGCGGGGAAAAGACCCAGTACTTC. Protein: CSADSGEKTQYF. This chain uses TRBV29-1 with TRBJ2-5; 7 nucleotides match TRBD2. This CDR3 has 12 amino acids. The germline CDR1 and CDR2 sequences are SQVTM and ANQGSEA. Trimming cost V 7 bases and J 6 bases; bases outside gene matches: 8.

The chain carries TRBV7-2 and TRBJ2-7; D unresolved. Germline V gene lookup returns CDR1 SGHTA and CDR2 FQGNSA. The CDR3 length is 15 residues. V gave up 1 base and J gave up 2 bases, with 12 bases separating them. CDR3 sequence: CASSLGPLDTYEQYF. In DNA form, the CDR3 reads TGTGCCAGCAGCTTAGGCCCCCTGGATACCTACGAGCAGTACTTC.

The V gene is TRBV7-9, the J gene TRBJ1-1; D unclear. Trimming left V 4 bases short and J 4 bases short, with 10 bases between. The CDR3 is 13 residues long. The V gene's germline CDR1 is SEHNR and CDR2 FQNEAQ (reference sequence). DNA for the CDR3: TGTGCCAGCAGCTACCTGGTTGCCACTGAAGCTTTCTTT. Translation gives CASSYLVATEAFF.

CDR3 residues: CATKLASGANVLTF. As DNA, the CDR3 is TGTGCCACGAAGTTAGCATCTGGGGCCAACGTCCTGACTTTC. The chain employs TRBV19 and TRBJ2-6; D is unresolved. Germline CDR1 reads LNHDA; CDR2 reads SQIVND (reference sequence). This CDR3 spans 14 amino acids. V dropped 10 bases and J dropped 1 base, with 11 bases sitting between them.

This clone was seen just once. The V call is TRBV9, the J call TRBJ2-2; TRBD2 matches 8 bases. This CDR3 comprises 16 residues. V gave up 4 bases and J gave up 4 bases; unmatched junction bases: 9. The germline V gene encodes CDR1 SGDLS and CDR2 YYNGEE. The CDR3 DNA reads as TGTGCCAGCAGCCTCCAGGCCGGACTAGCCACCGGGGAGCTGTTTTTT. As protein: CASSLQAGLATGELFF.

The chain is built from TRBV27 and TRBJ1-1; maybe TRBD1 (6 bases). Germline CDR1 is MNHEY and CDR2 is SMNVEV (reference sequence). The CDR3 sequence is 11 residues long. V was trimmed by 6 bases and J by 11 bases, leaving 13 bases between them. CDR3 DNA sequence: TGTGCCAGCAGCACAGGGATACGGGCTTTCTTT. Its translation: CASSTGIRAFF.

The V call is TRBV14, the J call TRBJ2-2; D tentatively reads TRBD1 or TRBD2 (5 bases each). Germline V lookup: CDR1 SGHDN, CDR2 FVKESK. This CDR3 comprises 14 residues. Trimming left V 6 bases short and J 2 bases short, with 10 bases between. CDR3 sequence (DNA): TGTGCCAGCAGGGGACCGGCTAACACCGGGGAGCTGTTTTTT. It codes for CASRGPANTGELFF.

The V gene is TRBV6-6, the J gene TRBJ2-1; D gene unclear. Germline values: CDR1 MNHNY, CDR2 SVGAGI (reference sequence). V gave up 7 bases and J gave up 7 bases, with 14 bases separating them. The CDR3 has 13 residues. Here the CDR3 DNA reads TGTGCCAGCAATCTTCCCCAAGGTAATGAGCAGTTCTTC. The encoded protein is CASNLPQGNEQFF.

The CDR3: CASSLEVTPYEQYF. CDR3 nucleotides: TGTGCCAGCAGCTTAGAGGTTACACCCTACGAGCAGTACTTC. The rearrangement links TRBV7-9 to TRBJ2-7; D gene unclear. This CDR3 has 14 amino acids. Germline V gives CDR1 SEHNR, CDR2 FQNEAQ (reference sequence). V was cut by 1 base and J by 2 bases, with 9 bases left in between.

This chain connects TRBV7-3 to TRBJ1-4, with D hard to call. The CDR3 loop spans 18 amino acids. CDR1 and CDR2 from the germline V gene are SGHTA and FQGTGA. Trimming pared 5 bases from V and 5 bases from J, leaving 24 bases between. The CDR3 DNA reads as TGTGCCAGCAGCCCCGAAGAGCCCGTCGGACGGCTGAATGAAAAACTGTTTTTT. Its translation is CASSPEEPVGRLNEKLFF.

The chain links TRBV6-5 to TRBJ1-3; no clear D gene. With 5 bases removed from V and 9 bases from J, the gap between germline ends came to 14 bases. The CDR3 contains 13 residues. Germline V gives CDR1 MNHEY, CDR2 SVGAGI. Written as DNA, the CDR3 is TGTGCCAGCAGTAGCGACGGTTGGGGCACCATATATTTT. Translating it yields CASSSDGWGTIYF.